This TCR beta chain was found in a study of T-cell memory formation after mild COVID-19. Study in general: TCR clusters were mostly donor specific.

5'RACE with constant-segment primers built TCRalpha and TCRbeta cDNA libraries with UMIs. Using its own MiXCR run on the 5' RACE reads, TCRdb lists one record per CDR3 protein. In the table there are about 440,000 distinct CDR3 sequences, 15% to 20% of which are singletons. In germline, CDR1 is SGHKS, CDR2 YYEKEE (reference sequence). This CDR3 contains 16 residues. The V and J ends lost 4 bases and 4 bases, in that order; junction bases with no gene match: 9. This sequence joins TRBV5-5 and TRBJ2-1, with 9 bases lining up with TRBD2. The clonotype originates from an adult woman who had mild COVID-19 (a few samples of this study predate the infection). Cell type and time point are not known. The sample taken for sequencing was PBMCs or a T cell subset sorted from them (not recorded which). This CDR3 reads CASSERRGGSYNEQFF. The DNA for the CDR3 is TGTGCCAGCAGCGAACGGCGGGGGGGGTCTTACAATGAGCAGTTCTTC.